The 8 T cell receptor beta chains listed next were all sequenced from one sample in a study of tumor and adjacent non-tumor tissue in lung cancer (dated by TCRdb to the late 2010s). Bulk unsorted tissue served as the source for RNA extraction, and RNA quality was assessed using a NanoDrop ND-1000 and an Agilent 2100. The library was generated by multiplex PCR. Reads for this sample came from an Illumina HiSeq 2500. TCRbeta libraries were constructed through three rounds of nested PCR with primers (Table S4) according to protocols modified from ARM-PCR. TCRdb took the public reads, trimmed them with fastp at Q25, ran MiXCR for clone calling and kept in-frame beta chains. Duplicate CDR3 protein sequences are folded into a single record with the most common DNA and genes. The sample table holds 91,000 or so distinct CDR3 sequences, of which about 72% were seen once. The ten largest clones add up to approximately 20% of the sample.

The sequenced sample consisted of lung tumor tissue. The receptor source for this set is a man aged 55 to 70 with non-small cell lung cancer.

In its sample, this clonotype was seen many times. The chain links TRBV6-5 to TRBJ1-3; no reliable D call. Per germline, CDR1 MNHEY and CDR2 SVGAGI. CDR3 length equals 16 residues. V lost 2 bases, J lost 0 bases, and 11 bases lay in between. The CDR3 nucleotides read TGTGCCAGCAGTTACGGGCACATTACCTCTGGAAACACCATATATTTT. It translates to CASSYGHITSGNTIYF.

Many counts were recorded for this clonotype. The chain recombines TRBV24-1 with TRBJ2-1; TRBD1 aligns across 9 bases. Germline CDR1 reads KGHDR; CDR2 reads SFDVKD. The length of the CDR3 is 15 residues. J lost 8 bases, V lost 5 bases, and 9 bases had no gene match. The CDR3 sequence is CATSVRDRVRDEQFF. For the CDR3, the DNA is TGTGCCACCAGTGTTAGGGACAGGGTAAGGGATGAGCAGTTCTTC.

In regard to this clonotype: At one end the junction does not follow the germline gene, possibly because of a read error. V and J are TRBV29-1 and TRBJ1-1; D is unclear. CDR1 and CDR2 from the germline V gene are SQVTM and ANQGSEA. The CDR3 totals 11 residues. CDR3 nucleotide sequence: TGCAGTGTTGCGGTCAGTAATGAAGCTTTCTTT. Protein product: CSVAVSNEAFF. Full variable domain (remainder filled in from reference TRBV29-1 and TRBJ1-1): SAVISQKPSRDICQRGTSLTIQCQVDSQVTMMFWYRQQPGQSLTLIATANQGSEATYESGFVIDKFPISRPNLTFSTLTVSNMSPEDSSIYLCSVAVSNEAFFGQGTRLTVV.

In the case of this clonotype: The CDR3 does not end in the conserved phenylalanine or tryptophan, so this is likely a read error. This rearrangement joins TRBV10-3 to TRBJ2-1, with 8 bases identical to TRBD2. Germline CDR1 and CDR2: ENHRY and SYGVKD. The trim removed 0 bases at V and 8 bases at J, leaving 6 bases unmatched. CDR3 length: 15 residues. The CDR3 DNA reads as TGTGCCATCAGTGAGTCGACCGGGAGGGCAGATGAGCAGTTCCTC. Protein product: CAISESTGRADEQFL.

This clonotype was picked up one time. This chain joins TRBV10-1 and TRBJ2-3; D not resolved. In germline, CDR1 is WNHNN, CDR2 SYGVQD (reference sequence). This CDR3 spans 12 amino acids. Trimming removed 8 bases at V and 3 bases at J, with 9 bases between. CDR3 amino acids: CASCGRTDTQYF. The CDR3 DNA follows: TGCGCCAGCTGTGGTAGAACAGATACGCAGTATTTT.

This clonotype was observed many times. The rearrangement joins TRBV6-2 or TRBV6-3 to TRBJ1-5, with unresolved D. There are 13 residues in the CDR3. The V end was cut by 6 bases, the J end by 3 bases, with 9 bases between. Germline V gene data show CDR1 as MNHEY and CDR2 as SVGEGT. The CDR3 region has the DNA TGTGCCAGCAGCCACGACTACAATCAGCCCCAGCATTTT. Amino acids: CASSHDYNQPQHF.

As regards this clonotype: A read error may produce the germline difference seen at one junction end. This chain uses TRBV6-1 with TRBJ1-5; D perhaps matches TRBD1 (5 bases). This CDR3 region has 13 residues. The germline V gene encodes CDR1 MNHNS and CDR2 SASEGT. CDR3 sequence reads: CASSGTPNQPQAF. CDR3 sequence (DNA): TGTGCCAGCAGTGGGACACCTAATCAGCCCCAAGCATTT.

A note on this clonotype: Possible read error: a much larger clone is one base away. The gene calls are TRBV20-1 and TRBJ1-4; D is uncertain. Between the trimmed V and J ends, which lost 2 bases and 0 bases, there was a span of 10 bases. Germline assignment: CDR1 DFQATT and CDR2 SNEGSKA (reference sequence). The CDR3 covers 15 residues. The CDR3 reads CSARWPLATNEKLFF. CDR3 DNA sequence: TGCAGTGCTAGATGGCCCCTCGCAACTAATGAAAAACTGTTTTTT.